The 5 T cell receptor beta chains below all came from one sample that was sequenced in a study of blood T cell repertoires in COVID-19. Measured with immunoSEQ multiplex PCR; TCRdb has only the in-frame clones, and not every one. This table holds about 270,000 clones, about nine tenths found once. Source material: PBMCs or T cells enriched from blood (not recorded which). The receptors were gathered from a man younger than 35 who had recovered from COVID-19.

The gene calls are TRBV6-4 and TRBJ1-1; D gene unclear. Germline values: CDR1 MRHNA, CDR2 SNTAGT. This CDR3 spans 13 amino acids. The germline V and J ends were trimmed by 4 bases and 1 base, with 7 bases remaining between them. The CDR3 here is CASSARGNTEAFF. CDR3 nucleotide sequence: TGTGCCAGCAGTGCTCGGGGGAACACTGAAGCTTTCTTT.

V gene TRBV19 combines with J gene TRBJ1-4; no clear D. This CDR3 is built from 13 residues. CDR1 is LNHDA, CDR2 SQIVND, per germline (reference sequence). V was pared by 5 bases and J by 1 base, with 5 bases between. CDR3 sequence (DNA): TGTGCCAGTAGTCGAGGAACTAATGAAAAACTGTTTTTT. This codes for CASSRGTNEKLFF.

The chain is built from TRBV27 and TRBJ2-7; TRBD1 aligns across 8 bases. V lost 6 bases to trimming and J lost 7 bases; unmatched junction nucleotides: 8. Germline V lookup: CDR1 MNHEY, CDR2 SMNVEV (reference sequence). The length of the CDR3 is 13 residues. The CDR3 protein is CASRLQGAGEQYF. CDR3 bases: TGTGCCAGCAGGCTTCAGGGGGCTGGGGAGCAGTACTTC.

CDR3: CASSFDGGAFF. CDR3 bases: TGTGCCAGCAGTTTTGACGGCGGGGCTTTCTTT. The chain is built from TRBV12-3 or TRBV12-4 and TRBJ1-1; D remains ambiguous. The V end was cut by 3 bases, the J end by 11 bases, with 10 bases between. CDR3 length: 11 amino acids.

The chain uses TRBV19 and TRBJ2-1, with D uncertain. Germline CDR1 is LNHDA and CDR2 is SQIVND (reference sequence). This CDR3 is built from 15 residues. Between the trimmed V and J ends, which lost 1 base and 5 bases, there was a span of 12 bases. The CDR3 nucleotides are TGTGCCAGTAGTATAGTTGGCGGAGCCGACAATGAGCAGTTCTTC. Protein sequence: CASSIVGGADNEQFF.